Listed below are T cell receptor beta chains from one sample, sequenced in a study of OX40 agonist ivuxolimab in advanced cancers. Clones were sequenced by immunoSEQ multiplex PCR, and TCRdb holds only the in-frame ones, with some missing. Here the sample spans approximately 35,000 clones, approximately 79% being singletons. This specimen was CD4+ or CD8+ T cells sorted from blood, taken in a trial of the OX40 agonist ivuxolimab. These receptors originate from an adult with an advanced solid tumor such as melanoma, head and neck, liver or kidney cancer. CDR3s include the opening cysteine and the closing phenylalanine or tryptophan. The order of the fields is V gene, D gene, J gene, clone size, CDR3 DNA, CDR3 protein. The D gene is left open where the match is weak. Expanded clones are given a class, and other clones once, few, many or no size at all.

TRBV7-9	-	TRBJ1-1	-	TGTGCCAGCAGCCCTCGAGGAACTGAAGCTTTCTTT	CASSPRGTEAFF
TRBV19	-	TRBJ2-3	-	TGTGCCAGCTTGGGGGGCACAGATACGCAGTATTTT	CASLGGTDTQYF
TRBV19	-	TRBJ1-5	once	TGTGCCAGTAGTATACAGGGGAGGGGCAATCAGCCCCAGCATTTT	CASSIQGRGNQPQHF
TRBV21-1	-	TRBJ2-5	-	TGTGCCAGCCCAACAGGGGCGGTGGAGACCCAGTACTTC	CASPTGAVETQYF
TRBV6-1	TRBD1	TRBJ2-1	-	TGTGCCAGCAGTTGGGACAGGGTACCGAATGAGCAGTTCTTC	CASSWDRVPNEQFF
TRBV20-1	-	TRBJ1-1	few	TGCAGTGCTGCCGATCAAGTTCGAGCTTTCTTT	CSAADQVRAFF
TRBV27	TRBD2	TRBJ2-7	once	TGTGCCAGCAGACTATTACTAGCGGGGGGGTTCTACGAGCAGTACTTC	CASRLLLAGGFYEQYF
TRBV7-9	-	TRBJ1-6	-	TGTGCCAGCAGCTTATTTCAGGTGGTAGATTCACCCCTCCACTTT	CASSLFQVVDSPLHF
TRBV29-1	-	TRBJ1-1	few	TGCAGCGTTGAACAGGGGTGGACTGAAGCTTTCTTT	CSVEQGWTEAFF
TRBV10-3	TRBD1	TRBJ1-1	-	TGTGCCATCAGTGAGGCGGACAGGGTTCGAACTGAAGCTTTCTTT	CAISEADRVRTEAFF
TRBV30	-	TRBJ1-5	few	TGTGCCTGGAGTGATGGTAGGGGTTATCAGCCCCAGCATTTT	CAWSDGRGYQPQHF
TRBV12-1	-	TRBJ1-2	once	TGTGCCAGCAGCGCCTATTCAGATAGGGCGACAGGTCGCGCTAACTATGGCTACACCTTC	CASSAYSDRATGRANYGYTF
TRBV12-5	TRBD1	TRBJ1-5	-	TGTGCTAGTGGACGGACAGGGGGACAGCCCCAGCATTTT	CASGRTGGQPQHF
TRBV27	-	TRBJ2-7	-	TGTGCCAGCAGTTTAACCGTTTCCTACGAGCAGTACTTC	CASSLTVSYEQYF
TRBV13	-	TRBJ2-3	-	TGTGCCAGCAGCCACACCCCGACCACAACTAGCACAGATACGCAGTATTTT	CASSHTPTTTSTDTQYF
TRBV4-2	-	TRBJ2-1	-	TGTGCCAGCAGCCCTGTTGGGGGATTGAATGAGCAGTTCTTC	CASSPVGGLNEQFF
TRBV6-1	-	TRBJ2-2	-	TGTGCCAGCAGTGAGAGTCAGGGGGGCACCGGGGAGCTGTTTTTT	CASSESQGGTGELFF
TRBV7-9	TRBD1	TRBJ1-2	-	TGTGCCAGCAGCTTAGAACGACAGGGGCCAAGAGATGGCTACACCTTC	CASSLERQGPRDGYTF
TRBV16	-	TRBJ1-2	-	TGTGCCAGCAGCCAACTGATCTTAGCAGACTATGGCTACACCTTC	CASSQLILADYGYTF
TRBV27	-	TRBJ1-1	once	TGTGCCAGCAGTTTCTCGTCAGGGAACACTGAAGCTTTCTTT	CASSFSSGNTEAFF
TRBV7-3	-	TRBJ2-5	-	TGTGCCAGCAGCTTATCGTTGGGGGAGACCCAGTACTTC	CASSLSLGETQYF
TRBV7-6	TRBD2	TRBJ2-5	-	TGTGCCAGCAGCTTAGATGATAGGGGAGGGGAGACCCAGTACTTC	CASSLDDRGGETQYF
TRBV6-5	-	TRBJ1-6	-	TGTGCCAGCAAACGAGGGAGCTCCTATAATTCACCCCTCCACTTT	CASKRGSSYNSPLHF
TRBV19	-	TRBJ1-2	-	TGTGCCAGTAGTATTTTCCAGCTTAACTATGGCTACACCTTC	CASSIFQLNYGYTF
TRBV10-3	TRBD2	TRBJ2-7	-	TGTGCCATCAGAGACAGTAGCGGGGGGCTCTTCGAGCAGTACTTC	CAIRDSSGGLFEQYF
TRBV10-3	TRBD1	TRBJ1-1	-	TGTGCCATCAGTGGTCCCGGGACAGGGGTCGGTGAAGCTTTCTTT	CAISGPGTGVGEAFF
TRBV6-4	TRBD2	TRBJ2-1	few	TGTGCCAGCAGTGAAGAGGGACTAGCGGGGGGGCCTTACAATGAGCAGTTCTTC	CASSEEGLAGGPYNEQFF
TRBV18	-	TRBJ2-5	-	TGTGCCAGCTCACCTTTGCAACAGGGAGGGCAAGAGACCCAGTACTTC	CASSPLQQGGQETQYF
TRBV9	-	TRBJ1-4	-	TGTGCCAGCAGCGCGGCGGTTAACAGTCCTAATGAAAAACTGTTTTTT	CASSAAVNSPNEKLFF
TRBV9	-	TRBJ1-1	-	TGTGCCAGCAGCGTAGGTGGGGGTCCCACTGAAGCTTTCTTT	CASSVGGGPTEAFF
TRBV25-1	-	TRBJ1-1	-	TGTGTCAGCGGGACGGCCCATGAAGCTTTCTTT	CVSGTAHEAFF
TRBV6-5	-	TRBJ1-2	-	TGTGCCAGCAGCTACCGACCCTTTAGCTATGGCTACACCTTC	CASSYRPFSYGYTF
TRBV10-2	TRBD1	TRBJ1-5	-	TGCGCCAGCAGAGCCGGGACAGGGGAGCAGCCCCAGCATTTT	CASRAGTGEQPQHF
TRBV7-9	-	TRBJ1-1	once	TGTGCCGGCGTCACTCTGAACACTGAAGCTTTCTTT	CAGVTLNTEAFF
TRBV5-6	-	TRBJ2-2	-	TGTGCCAGCAGCTTGGTTCCGGGAGCCACCGGGGAGCTGTTTTTT	CASSLVPGATGELFF
TRBV5-1	-	TRBJ2-1	-	TGCGCCAGCAGCTTAACTACAGCTACCTACAATGAGCAGTTCTTC	CASSLTTATYNEQFF
TRBV9	-	TRBJ1-3	-	TGTGCCAGCAGCCCCCAGGACATACCTGAGTCTATTGGAAACACCATATATTTT	CASSPQDIPESIGNTIYF
TRBV6-1	-	TRBJ1-1	-	TGTGCCAGCAGTGATGGAGGGGCGCGGGCGAACACTGAAGCTTTCTTT	CASSDGGARANTEAFF
TRBV11-2	-	TRBJ2-7	-	TGTGCCAGCAGCTTAGAGGCCTCCTACGAGCAGTACTTC	CASSLEASYEQYF
TRBV19	TRBD1	TRBJ1-2	-	TGTGCCAGTAGTACAACAGGGGGCTGGGGTGGCTACACCTTC	CASSTTGGWGGYTF
TRBV10-2	-	TRBJ2-7	-	TGCGCCAGCAGCGATCCGGGACAAACCTACGAGCAGTACTTC	CASSDPGQTYEQYF
TRBV5-1	-	TRBJ2-5	-	TGCGCCAGCAGCTTGGTTATGGGGGGTGAGACCCAGTACTTC	CASSLVMGGETQYF